This T cell receptor beta chain derives from a study of human T cells and chemical hapten exposure. General study findings and limits: DPC sensitization did not alter TCRs above 1 in 1000 frequency.

Concerning this clonotype itself: The antigen is unknown.

TCRdb fed the 5' RACE reads into MiXCR, producing one record per CDR3 protein. The table shows 100,000 to 120,000 distinct CDR3 sequences, with roughly a fifth occurring only once. Unfractionated whole blood served as the source for total RNA extraction. This TCR derives from a human donor in good health.

CDR3: CSAKGAHNYGYTF. The CDR3 DNA reads TGCAGTGCCAAGGGGGCCCATAACTATGGCTACACCTTC. The chain employs TRBV20-1 and TRBJ1-2; 7 nucleotides line up with TRBD1. The germline V gene has CDR1 DFQATT and CDR2 SNEGSKA (reference sequence). The CDR3 has 13 amino acids. The V segment lost 6 bases and the J segment 1 base; nucleotides outside the gene matches: 5.